This is a list of T cell receptor beta chains from one sample in a study of beta chain features in type 1 diabetes. The assay was immunoSEQ multiplex PCR, and TCRdb's table has in-frame clones only and misses some. Of about 740,000 clones in the sample, around 15% were seen once. Sequencing was performed on naive CD4+ T cells from blood. Source of these receptors: a man younger than 35 with type 1 diabetes. Both conserved end residues are part of each CDR3. D genes are given only for firm matches. Size tells how often a clone was seen (once, few, many) or the class of an expanded clone, and some rows leave it out.

j_call: TRBJ2-1
v_call: TRBV4-1
d_call: NA
clone_size: few
cdr3_aa: CASSQDLGMPNEQFF
cdr3_nt: TGCGCCAGCAGCCAAGATTTGGGGATGCCCAATGAGCAGTTCTTC

j_call: TRBJ1-1
v_call: TRBV6-1
d_call: NA
clone_size: few
cdr3_aa: CASQVEMNTEAFF
cdr3_nt: TGTGCCAGTCAGGTTGAGATGAACACTGAAGCTTTCTTT

j_call: TRBJ2-1
v_call: TRBV19
d_call: TRBD1
clone_size: few
cdr3_aa: CASSSGTGSSYNEQFF
cdr3_nt: TGTGCCAGTAGTTCCGGGACAGGGAGCTCCTACAATGAGCAGTTCTTC

j_call: TRBJ2-5
v_call: TRBV6-1
d_call: TRBD1
clone_size: NA
cdr3_aa: CASSQDRGETQYF
cdr3_nt: TGTGCCAGCAGTCAAGACAGGGGGGAGACCCAGTACTTC

j_call: TRBJ2-2
v_call: TRBV27
d_call: TRBD2
clone_size: NA
cdr3_aa: CASSLREGTVNTGELFF
cdr3_nt: TGTGCCAGCAGTTTAAGGGAGGGAACGGTTAACACCGGGGAGCTGTTTTTT

j_call: TRBJ2-4
v_call: TRBV5-6
d_call: NA
clone_size: NA
cdr3_aa: CASSLEYGIYKNIQYF
cdr3_nt: TGTGCCAGCAGCTTGGAATACGGGATCTACAAAAACATTCAGTACTTC

j_call: TRBJ1-5
v_call: TRBV28
d_call: NA
clone_size: NA
cdr3_aa: CASSSPGGEGSNQPQHF
cdr3_nt: TGTGCCAGCAGCTCCCCAGGCGGAGAAGGTAGCAATCAGCCCCAGCATTTT

j_call: TRBJ1-2
v_call: TRBV29-1
d_call: TRBD1
clone_size: few
cdr3_aa: CSVVDRDNYGYTF
cdr3_nt: TGCAGCGTTGTAGACAGGGATAACTATGGCTACACCTTC

j_call: TRBJ1-1
v_call: TRBV7-2
d_call: NA
clone_size: NA
cdr3_aa: CASSLGTGTEAFF
cdr3_nt: TGTGCCAGCAGCTTAGGTACGGGAACTGAAGCTTTCTTT

j_call: TRBJ1-5
v_call: TRBV4-2
d_call: NA
clone_size: NA
cdr3_aa: CASSQEGQGSNQPQHF
cdr3_nt: TGTGCCAGCAGCCAAGAAGGGCAGGGCAGCAATCAGCCCCAGCATTTT

j_call: TRBJ1-1
v_call: TRBV5-1
d_call: NA
clone_size: NA
cdr3_aa: CASSFGQNTEAFF
cdr3_nt: TGCGCCAGCAGCTTCGGACAGAACACTGAAGCTTTCTTT

j_call: TRBJ2-3
v_call: TRBV5-1
d_call: NA
clone_size: few
cdr3_aa: CASRRTDTQYF
cdr3_nt: TGCGCCAGCAGACGCACAGATACGCAGTATTTT

j_call: TRBJ1-2
v_call: TRBV6-1
d_call: NA
clone_size: NA
cdr3_aa: CASSSGLHYGYTF
cdr3_nt: TGTGCCAGCAGTTCGGGACTCCACTATGGCTACACCTTC

j_call: TRBJ1-1
v_call: TRBV18
d_call: TRBD1
clone_size: few
cdr3_aa: CASSRQGRGMNTEAFF
cdr3_nt: TGTGCCAGCTCACGACAGGGGAGGGGCATGAACACTGAAGCTTTCTTT

j_call: TRBJ1-4
v_call: TRBV9
d_call: NA
clone_size: NA
cdr3_aa: CASSVDPREKLFF
cdr3_nt: TGTGCCAGCAGCGTAGACCCCCGTGAAAAACTGTTTTTT

j_call: TRBJ1-5
v_call: TRBV30
d_call: NA
clone_size: NA
cdr3_aa: CAWSVGSDGNQPQHF
cdr3_nt: TGTGCCTGGAGTGTAGGCAGTGATGGCAATCAGCCCCAGCATTTT

j_call: TRBJ2-1
v_call: TRBV7-3
d_call: NA
clone_size: NA
cdr3_aa: CASSPGGNNEQFF
cdr3_nt: TGTGCCAGCAGCCCAGGAGGGAACAATGAGCAGTTCTTC

j_call: TRBJ1-6
v_call: TRBV5-4
d_call: NA
clone_size: few
cdr3_aa: CASSLGQINSPLHF
cdr3_nt: TGTGCCAGCAGCTTGGGGCAGATTAATTCACCCCTCCACTTT

j_call: TRBJ1-1
v_call: TRBV9
d_call: TRBD1
clone_size: few
cdr3_aa: CASSVGTGVYTEAFF
cdr3_nt: TGTGCCAGCAGCGTAGGAACAGGGGTGTACACTGAAGCTTTCTTT

j_call: TRBJ2-7
v_call: TRBV29-1
d_call: TRBD1
clone_size: NA
cdr3_aa: CSAGVGTGVYEQYF
cdr3_nt: TGCAGCGCCGGAGTTGGGACAGGGGTCTACGAGCAGTACTTC

j_call: TRBJ1-2
v_call: TRBV28
d_call: NA
clone_size: NA
cdr3_aa: CASSPPVDGYTF
cdr3_nt: TGTGCCAGCAGTCCTCCAGTAGACGGCTACACCTTC

j_call: TRBJ2-7
v_call: TRBV5-1
d_call: TRBD2
clone_size: NA
cdr3_aa: CASRPGTSDSYEQYF
cdr3_nt: TGCGCCAGCAGACCCGGGACTAGCGACTCCTACGAGCAGTACTTC

j_call: TRBJ2-6
v_call: TRBV18
d_call: NA
clone_size: few
cdr3_aa: CASSPLGGPGANVLTF
cdr3_nt: TGTGCCAGCTCCCCCCTCGGGGGACCTGGGGCCAACGTCCTGACTTTC

j_call: TRBJ1-5
v_call: TRBV6-1
d_call: NA
clone_size: NA
cdr3_aa: CATRKGTTPGPQHF
cdr3_nt: TGTGCCACAAGGAAAGGGACAACCCCTGGGCCCCAGCATTTT

j_call: TRBJ1-1
v_call: TRBV14
d_call: NA
clone_size: few
cdr3_aa: CASSPGRQPNTEAFF
cdr3_nt: TGTGCCAGCAGCCCAGGGCGACAACCGAACACTGAAGCTTTCTTT

j_call: TRBJ1-4
v_call: TRBV19
d_call: NA
clone_size: NA
cdr3_aa: CASSSSGAEKLFF
cdr3_nt: TGTGCCAGTAGTTCTTCAGGGGCTGAAAAACTGTTTTTT

j_call: TRBJ2-5
v_call: TRBV28
d_call: NA
clone_size: few
cdr3_aa: CASSFRTGLQETQYF
cdr3_nt: TGTGCCAGCAGTTTTCGTACTGGCTTACAAGAGACCCAGTACTTC

j_call: TRBJ2-7
v_call: TRBV2
d_call: NA
clone_size: NA
cdr3_aa: CASSGTLAPDYEQYF
cdr3_nt: TGTGCCAGCAGTGGGACACTAGCCCCGGACTACGAGCAGTACTTC

j_call: TRBJ1-1
v_call: TRBV20-1
d_call: NA
clone_size: few
cdr3_aa: CSASLATEAFF
cdr3_nt: TGCAGTGCTAGTCTCGCAACTGAAGCTTTCTTT

j_call: TRBJ1-3
v_call: TRBV30
d_call: NA
clone_size: few
cdr3_aa: CAWVPPGNTIYF
cdr3_nt: TGTGCCTGGGTCCCCCCTGGAAACACCATATATTTT

j_call: TRBJ1-6
v_call: TRBV19
d_call: NA
clone_size: few
cdr3_aa: CASSQGVNSPLHF
cdr3_nt: TGTGCCAGTAGCCAAGGTGTCAATTCACCCCTCCACTTT

j_call: TRBJ1-1
v_call: TRBV2
d_call: NA
clone_size: NA
cdr3_aa: CASSTGTAEAFF
cdr3_nt: TGTGCCAGCAGCACAGGCACGGCTGAAGCTTTCTTT

j_call: TRBJ1-1
v_call: TRBV2
d_call: NA
clone_size: few
cdr3_aa: CASSEFKAAFF
cdr3_nt: TGTGCCAGCAGTGAATTTAAGGCAGCTTTCTTT

j_call: TRBJ1-5
v_call: TRBV19
d_call: TRBD1
clone_size: NA
cdr3_aa: CASSIPGTGLQPQHF
cdr3_nt: TGTGCCAGTAGTATCCCCGGGACAGGGCTTCAGCCCCAGCATTTT

j_call: TRBJ1-1
v_call: TRBV19
d_call: NA
clone_size: NA
cdr3_aa: CASSPRGHPNTEAFF
cdr3_nt: TGTGCCAGTAGTCCACGGGGACACCCGAACACTGAAGCTTTCTTT

j_call: TRBJ2-1
v_call: TRBV2
d_call: NA
clone_size: NA
cdr3_aa: CASSPRWDEQFF
cdr3_nt: TGTGCCAGCAGTCCCCGGTGGGATGAGCAGTTCTTC

j_call: TRBJ2-5
v_call: TRBV2
d_call: TRBD2
clone_size: NA
cdr3_aa: CASTEDQLAGETQYF
cdr3_nt: TGTGCCAGCACCGAAGACCAACTAGCGGGGGAGACCCAGTACTTC

j_call: TRBJ2-1
v_call: TRBV19
d_call: TRBD2
clone_size: few
cdr3_aa: CASSMASGGAYEQFF
cdr3_nt: TGTGCCAGTAGTATGGCCAGCGGGGGGGCCTATGAGCAGTTCTTC

j_call: TRBJ2-3
v_call: TRBV7-9
d_call: NA
clone_size: NA
cdr3_aa: CASILTGSSPDTQYF
cdr3_nt: TGTGCCAGCATCCTAACGGGTTCCTCGCCAGATACGCAGTATTTT

j_call: TRBJ2-7
v_call: TRBV6-5
d_call: NA
clone_size: few
cdr3_aa: CASTGGDRGRYEQYF
cdr3_nt: TGTGCCAGCACCGGAGGAGACCGCGGCCGCTACGAGCAGTACTTC

j_call: TRBJ2-1
v_call: TRBV5-1
d_call: TRBD2
clone_size: few
cdr3_aa: CASSLGSSGVEQFF
cdr3_nt: TGCGCCAGCAGCTTGGGCTCTAGCGGGGTTGAGCAGTTCTTC

j_call: TRBJ1-1
v_call: TRBV6-5
d_call: NA
clone_size: few
cdr3_aa: CASSYLSNTEAFF
cdr3_nt: TGTGCCAGCAGTTACTTATCGAACACTGAAGCTTTCTTT

j_call: TRBJ1-5
v_call: TRBV29-1
d_call: NA
clone_size: few
cdr3_aa: CSPYDEFRGNQPQHF
cdr3_nt: TGCAGCCCCTATGATGAGTTTCGAGGCAATCAGCCCCAGCATTTT

j_call: TRBJ2-1
v_call: TRBV2
d_call: NA
clone_size: few
cdr3_aa: CASSDGRTMLQFF
cdr3_nt: TGTGCCAGCAGTGACGGACGCACAATGTTGCAGTTCTTC